A selection of T cell receptor beta chains follows, all from one sample in a study of blood T cell repertoires in COVID-19. The table came from immunoSEQ multiplex PCR; TCRdb's copy has only in-frame clones and leaves some out. Of approximately 240,000 clones detected, 75% to 85% appear once; the ten largest clones hold approximately 5.7%. The sample consisted of peripheral blood. Receptors were obtained from a human donor in a cohort sampled during active COVID-19. CDR3s include the opening cysteine and the closing phenylalanine or tryptophan. Clone size is not always given. Where it is, it says once, few, many or a class for expanded clones.

V gene	J gene	clone size	CDR3 protein
TRBV30	TRBJ1-4	-	CAWSYGSGTNEKLFF
TRBV2	TRBJ1-2	-	CASSEEGQGYGYTF
TRBV12-3/TRBV12-4	TRBJ2-2	-	CASRSYTGELFF
TRBV19	TRBJ2-6	-	CASKEQERANVLTF
TRBV20-1	TRBJ1-5	-	CSASRGQIQPQHF
TRBV6-5	TRBJ2-7	-	CASSYSGRVGYEQYF
TRBV7-9	TRBJ2-2	-	CAGKSGTGLGTGELFF
TRBV5-4	TRBJ2-2	-	CASNNGQANTGELFF
TRBV4-2	TRBJ2-3	-	CASSLIAGGYTDTQYF
TRBV11-2	TRBJ1-2	-	CASSLDPRDRGRVGYTF
TRBV5-6	TRBJ1-6	once	CASSLGTGVLSPLHF
TRBV6-6	TRBJ2-3	-	CASSRYERTSDFTDTQYF
TRBV6-2/TRBV6-3	TRBJ1-5	many	CASSYPQGSSNQPQHF
TRBV5-5	TRBJ1-1	once	CASSPGQGNTEAFF
TRBV5-4	TRBJ2-7	-	CASSSGQGATYEQYF
TRBV7-2	TRBJ1-2	-	CASSLNRGSRYGYTF
TRBV2	TRBJ2-7	-	CASSGAAHEQYF
TRBV7-6	TRBJ2-1	-	CASRSSVSGSSYNEQFF
TRBV5-1	TRBJ2-7	-	CASSLDLGLSVYEQYF
TRBV6-5	TRBJ2-7	-	CASASSGHHPYEQYF
TRBV6-4	TRBJ2-6	-	CASSPQGAGANVLTF
TRBV28	TRBJ2-2	-	CASTAGGFSGELFF
TRBV7-9	TRBJ2-1	-	CASSPRDRDYNEQFF
TRBV18	TRBJ1-1	-	CASSPDDRQNTEAFF
TRBV6-5	TRBJ1-2	-	CASTRGADYGYTF
TRBV29-1	TRBJ1-1	-	CSVAVRGQNTEAFF
TRBV10-2	TRBJ1-3	few	CASSDPKFGQGTSGNTIYF
TRBV7-3	TRBJ2-2	-	CASSPRRGTGGANTGELFF
TRBV6-5	TRBJ1-3	-	CASSSRRVRGNTIYF
TRBV6-2/TRBV6-3	TRBJ2-1	-	CASSYSGTSSNEQFF
TRBV25-1	TRBJ2-2	-	CASSETGWATGELFF
TRBV5-6	TRBJ1-2	-	CASSFSPQGVPYGYTF
TRBV6-1	TRBJ2-2	-	CASSEFSGRSDGELFF
TRBV5-4	TRBJ2-2	-	CASSGGSGELFF
TRBV18	TRBJ2-3	-	CASSLQAPGLAGSSTDTQYF
TRBV10-1	TRBJ2-5	-	CASSATRRETQYF
TRBV6-5	TRBJ2-7	-	CASSYSEAQSPEQYF
TRBV7-9	TRBJ2-6	few	CASRSGQGASGANVLTF
TRBV27	TRBJ2-7	-	CASSARQGITYEQYF
TRBV19	TRBJ2-2	-	CASSWLGDTGELFF
TRBV19	TRBJ2-5	-	CASSIGYRGEQETQYF
TRBV3-1/TRBV3-2	TRBJ1-5	-	CASSDFGLWHHQPQHF
TRBV7-9	TRBJ1-2	many	CASSKTTGRTNYGYTF
TRBV9	TRBJ1-2	-	CASSPYTPRGGDYGYTF
TRBV7-2	TRBJ2-7	-	CASSARGGGAEVYEQYF
TRBV5-1	TRBJ2-7	few	CASTQGRGEEQYF
TRBV9	TRBJ2-1	-	CASSVGGLAGPSSYNEQFF